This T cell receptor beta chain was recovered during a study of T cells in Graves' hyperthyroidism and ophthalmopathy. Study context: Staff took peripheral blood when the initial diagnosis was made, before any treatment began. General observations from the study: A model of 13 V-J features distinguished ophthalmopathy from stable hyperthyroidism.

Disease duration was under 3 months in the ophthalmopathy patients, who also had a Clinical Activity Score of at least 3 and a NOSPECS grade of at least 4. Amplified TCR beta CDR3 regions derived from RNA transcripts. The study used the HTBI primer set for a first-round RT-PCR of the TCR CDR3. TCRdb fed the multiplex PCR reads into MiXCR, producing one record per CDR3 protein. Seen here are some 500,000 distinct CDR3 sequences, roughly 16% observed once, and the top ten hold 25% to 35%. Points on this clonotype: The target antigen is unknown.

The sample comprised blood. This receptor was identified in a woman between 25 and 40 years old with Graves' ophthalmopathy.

The CDR3 spells CASSLGTGEYEKLFF. DNA of the CDR3: TGTGCCAGCAGCTTGGGGACAGGGGAATACGAAAAACTGTTTTTT. V and J are TRBV5-5 and TRBJ1-4, with 9 nucleotides matching TRBD1. The CDR3 sequence is 15 residues long. Losses at the gene ends were 0 bases for V and 8 bases for J; bases not matched to a gene: 5. Germline assignment: CDR1 SGHKS and CDR2 YYEKEE (reference sequence).